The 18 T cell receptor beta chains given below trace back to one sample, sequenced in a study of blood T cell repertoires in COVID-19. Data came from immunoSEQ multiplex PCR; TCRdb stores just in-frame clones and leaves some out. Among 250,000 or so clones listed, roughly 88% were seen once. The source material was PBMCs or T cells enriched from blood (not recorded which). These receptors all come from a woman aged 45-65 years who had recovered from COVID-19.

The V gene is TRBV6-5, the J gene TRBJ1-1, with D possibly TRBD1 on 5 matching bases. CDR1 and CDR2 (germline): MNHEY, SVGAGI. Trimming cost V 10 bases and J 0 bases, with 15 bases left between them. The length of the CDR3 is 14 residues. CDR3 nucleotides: TGTGCCACTAATACAGGCGGATTGAACACTGAAGCTTTCTTT. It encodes CATNTGGLNTEAFF.

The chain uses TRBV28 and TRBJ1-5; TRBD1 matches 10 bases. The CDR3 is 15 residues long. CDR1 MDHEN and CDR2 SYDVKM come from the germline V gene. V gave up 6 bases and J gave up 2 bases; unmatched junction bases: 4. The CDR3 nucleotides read TGTGCCAGCAGCAGGGACAGGGGAGGCAATCAGCCCCAGCATTTT. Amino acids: CASSRDRGGNQPQHF. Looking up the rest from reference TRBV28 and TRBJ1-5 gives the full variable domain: DVKVTQSSRYLVKRTGEKVFLECVQDMDHENMFWYRQDPGLGLRLIYFSYDVKMKEKGDIPEGYSVSREKKERFSLILESASTNQTSMYLCASSRDRGGNQPQHFGDGTRLSIL.

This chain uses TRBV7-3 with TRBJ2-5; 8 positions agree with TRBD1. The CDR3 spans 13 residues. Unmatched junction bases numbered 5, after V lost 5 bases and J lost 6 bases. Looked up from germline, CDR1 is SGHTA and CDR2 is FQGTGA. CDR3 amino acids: CASSLDRGQTQYF. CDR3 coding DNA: TGTGCCAGCAGCCTAGACAGGGGTCAGACCCAGTACTTC.

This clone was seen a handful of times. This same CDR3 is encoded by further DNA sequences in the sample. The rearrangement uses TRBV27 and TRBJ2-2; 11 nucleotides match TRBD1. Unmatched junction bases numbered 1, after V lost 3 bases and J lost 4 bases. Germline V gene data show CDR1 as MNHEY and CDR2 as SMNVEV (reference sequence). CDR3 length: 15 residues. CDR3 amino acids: CASSFGQGATGELFF. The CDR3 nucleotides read TGTGCCAGCAGTTTCGGACAGGGGGCCACCGGGGAGCTGTTTTTT.

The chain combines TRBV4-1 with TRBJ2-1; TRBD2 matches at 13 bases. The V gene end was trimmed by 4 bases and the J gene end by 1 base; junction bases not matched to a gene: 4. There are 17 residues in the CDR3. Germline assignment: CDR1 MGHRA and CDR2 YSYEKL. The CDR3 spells CASSLSGLAGSYNEQFF. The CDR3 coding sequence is TGCGCCAGCAGCCTATCGGGACTAGCGGGATCCTACAATGAGCAGTTCTTC.

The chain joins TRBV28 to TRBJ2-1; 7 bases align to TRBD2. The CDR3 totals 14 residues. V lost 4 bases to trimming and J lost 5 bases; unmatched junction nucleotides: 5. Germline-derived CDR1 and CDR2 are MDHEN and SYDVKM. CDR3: CASSSSGINNEQFF. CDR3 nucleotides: TGTGCCAGCAGTTCCAGCGGGATCAACAATGAGCAGTTCTTC.

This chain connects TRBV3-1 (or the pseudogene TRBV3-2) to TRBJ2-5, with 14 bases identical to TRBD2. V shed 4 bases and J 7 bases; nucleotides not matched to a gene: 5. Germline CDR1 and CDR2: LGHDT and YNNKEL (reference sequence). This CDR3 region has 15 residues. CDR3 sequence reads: CASSLRLAGGGTQYF. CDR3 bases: TGTGCCAGCAGCCTGAGACTAGCGGGAGGGGGGACCCAGTACTTC.

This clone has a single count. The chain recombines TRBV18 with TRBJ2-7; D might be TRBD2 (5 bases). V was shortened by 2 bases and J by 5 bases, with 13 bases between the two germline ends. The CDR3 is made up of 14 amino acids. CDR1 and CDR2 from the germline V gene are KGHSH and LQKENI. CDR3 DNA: TGTGCCAGCTCACCAAATCGGGGTTGGGACGAGCAGTACTTC. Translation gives CASSPNRGWDEQYF.

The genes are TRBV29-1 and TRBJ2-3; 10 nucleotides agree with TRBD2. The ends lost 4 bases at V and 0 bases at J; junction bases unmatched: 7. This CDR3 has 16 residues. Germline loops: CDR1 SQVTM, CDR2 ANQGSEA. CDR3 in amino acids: CSVVGTSATSTDTQYF. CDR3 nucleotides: TGCAGCGTTGTCGGGACTAGCGCAACGAGCACAGATACGCAGTATTTT.

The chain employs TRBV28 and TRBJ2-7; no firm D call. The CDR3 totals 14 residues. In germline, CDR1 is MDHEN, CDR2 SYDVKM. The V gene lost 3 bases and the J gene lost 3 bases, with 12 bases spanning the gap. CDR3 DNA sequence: TGTGCCAGCAGTTTTGGCTCCCCGGGCTACGAGCAGTACTTC. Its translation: CASSFGSPGYEQYF.

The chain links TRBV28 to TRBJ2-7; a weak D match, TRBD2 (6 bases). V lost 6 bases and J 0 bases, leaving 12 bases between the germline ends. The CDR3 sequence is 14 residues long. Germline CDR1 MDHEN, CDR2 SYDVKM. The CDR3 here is CASSPELASYEQYF. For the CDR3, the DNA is TGTGCCAGCAGCCCCGAACTAGCCTCCTACGAGCAGTACTTC.

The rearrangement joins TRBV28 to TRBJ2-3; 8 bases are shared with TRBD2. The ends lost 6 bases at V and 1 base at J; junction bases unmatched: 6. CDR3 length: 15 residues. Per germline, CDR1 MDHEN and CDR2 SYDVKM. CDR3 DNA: TGTGCCAGCAGACTGGGGGGACTAGGCACAGATACGCAGTATTTT. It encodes CASRLGGLGTDTQYF.

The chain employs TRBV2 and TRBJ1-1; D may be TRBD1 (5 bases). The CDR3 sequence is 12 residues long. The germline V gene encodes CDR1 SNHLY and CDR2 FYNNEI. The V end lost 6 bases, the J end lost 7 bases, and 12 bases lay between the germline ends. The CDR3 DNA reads TGTGCCAGCAGCCCCGGAGGGGTTGAAGCTTTCTTT. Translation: CASSPGGVEAFF.

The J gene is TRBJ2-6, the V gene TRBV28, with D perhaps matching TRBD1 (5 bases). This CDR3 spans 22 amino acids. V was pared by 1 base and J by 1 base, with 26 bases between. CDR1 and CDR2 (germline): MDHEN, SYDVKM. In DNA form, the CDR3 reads TGTGCCAGCAGTTTATATAACTCTCAAGGGGCATTCAAGGAATCTGGGGCCAACGTCCTGACTTTC. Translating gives CASSLYNSQGAFKESGANVLTF.

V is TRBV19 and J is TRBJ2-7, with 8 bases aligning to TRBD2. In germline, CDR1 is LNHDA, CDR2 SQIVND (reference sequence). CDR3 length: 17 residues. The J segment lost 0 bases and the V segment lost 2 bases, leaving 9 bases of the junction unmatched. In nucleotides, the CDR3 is TGTGCCAGTAGTATAAGAACGGGAGGGGGGACCTCCTACGAGCAGTACTTC. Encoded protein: CASSIRTGGGTSYEQYF.

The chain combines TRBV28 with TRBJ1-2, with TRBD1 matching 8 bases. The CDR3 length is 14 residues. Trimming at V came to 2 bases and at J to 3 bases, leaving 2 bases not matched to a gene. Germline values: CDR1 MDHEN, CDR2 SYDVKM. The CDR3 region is CASSLAGGYYGYTF. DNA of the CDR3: TGTGCCAGCAGTTTAGCAGGGGGCTACTATGGCTACACCTTC.

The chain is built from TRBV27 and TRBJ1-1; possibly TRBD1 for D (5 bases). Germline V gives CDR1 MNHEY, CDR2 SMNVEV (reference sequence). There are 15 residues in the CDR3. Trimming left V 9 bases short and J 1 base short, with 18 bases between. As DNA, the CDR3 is TGTGCCAGTAGGGCAGGGAAAGGGTCGAACACTGAAGCTTTCTTT. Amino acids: CASRAGKGSNTEAFF.

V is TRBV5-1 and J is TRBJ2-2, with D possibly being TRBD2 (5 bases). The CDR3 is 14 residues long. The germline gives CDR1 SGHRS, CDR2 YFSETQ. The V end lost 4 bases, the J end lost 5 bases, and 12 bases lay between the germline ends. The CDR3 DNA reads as TGCGCCAGCAGCCCCGGGGTGCGAACCGGGGAGCTGTTTTTT. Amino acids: CASSPGVRTGELFF.